Listed below are T cell receptor beta chains from one sample, sequenced in a study of T cell changes during pregnancy in multiple sclerosis. Repertoires were generated with immunoSEQ multiplex PCR, while TCRdb's copy carries only in-frame clones and drops some. The repertoire holds fewer than 95,000 clones, with about 93% as singletons. The input for sequencing was peripheral blood, taken in the first trimester of pregnancy. Every receptor here comes from a female donor in good health, enrolled as a control in a pregnancy study. The CDR3 runs from the conserved cysteine through the conserved F or W. D genes are given only for firm matches. The size of a clone is reported for some rows only, either as once, few or many, or as a class for expanded clones.

d_gene,v_gene,abundance,j_gene,CDR3nt,CDR3aa
.,TRBV2,.,TRBJ1-2,TGTGCCAGCCGGGGAGGGGGAGGTGGCTACACCTTC,CASRGGGGGYTF
.,TRBV19,.,TRBJ2-3,TGTGCCAGTAGTATAGATGAGGTAACCCCGCAGTATTTT,CASSIDEVTPQYF
.,TRBV18,.,TRBJ1-2,TGTGCCAGCTCACCCCAGGACAGTCACTATGGCTACACCTTC,CASSPQDSHYGYTF
TRBD1,TRBV18,.,TRBJ2-7,TGTGCCAGCTCCCCCAACAGGGGAAACTCCTACGAGCAGTACTTC,CASSPNRGNSYEQYF
.,TRBV28,.,TRBJ2-7,TGTGCCAGCAGCACAACCTACGAGCAGTACTTC,CASSTTYEQYF
.,TRBV7-9,.,TRBJ2-2,TGTGCCAGCAGCTTATCGTTCCAGGACACCGGGGAGCTGTTTTTT,CASSLSFQDTGELFF
TRBD1,TRBV19,.,TRBJ1-2,TGTGCCAGTAGGCCGACAGGGGAGGGCTATGGCTACACCTTC,CASRPTGEGYGYTF
TRBD1,TRBV27,.,TRBJ2-1,TGTGCCAGCTCCGGGACAGGGGTGAGTGAGCAGTTCTTC,CASSGTGVSEQFF
.,TRBV5-5,.,TRBJ1-1,TGTGCCAGCAGCTTGGGGGGGGGCACGAACACTGAAGCTTTCTTT,CASSLGGGTNTEAFF
TRBD1,TRBV27,.,TRBJ2-3,TGTGCCAGCAGTTTGGACAGGGGCGCAGATACGCAGTATTTT,CASSLDRGADTQYF
TRBD2,TRBV7-9,.,TRBJ2-3,TGTGCCAGCGCTCTTAGCGGGAGCCCACACGGAGATACGCAGTATTTT,CASALSGSPHGDTQYF
.,TRBV15,.,TRBJ2-3,TGTGCCACCAGCAGAGAGAGGGGCACAGATACGCAGTATTTT,CATSRERGTDTQYF
.,TRBV29-1,.,TRBJ2-5,TGCAGCTATAACCGGGATCCCCAAGAGACCCAGTACTTC,CSYNRDPQETQYF
.,TRBV6-1,.,TRBJ2-7,TGTGCCAGCAGTGAAGGGTTGCGGATAAGCTCCTACGAGCAGTACTTC,CASSEGLRISSYEQYF
TRBD2,TRBV28,.,TRBJ2-7,TGTGCCAGCAGTGGACTAGCTCCTCCCTACGAGCAGTACTTC,CASSGLAPPYEQYF
TRBD1,TRBV28,.,TRBJ2-7,TGTGCCAGCAGCCTACGACAGGGGGCTTACGAGCAGTACTTC,CASSLRQGAYEQYF
.,TRBV5-4,.,TRBJ2-7,TGTGCCAGCAGCCCCGAGGCAGGGTCATACGAGCAGTACTTC,CASSPEAGSYEQYF
TRBD1,TRBV7-9,.,TRBJ2-5,TGTGCCAGCAGGCTGGACAGGGGGCGAGAGACCCAGTACTTC,CASRLDRGRETQYF
.,TRBV28,.,TRBJ2-3,TGTGCCAGCAGTTTATTCCTTGGTTGGGGCCACGGTCCGTCCACAGATACGCAGTATTTT,CASSLFLGWGHGPSTDTQYF
.,TRBV5-1,.,TRBJ2-2,TGCGCCAGCAGCTTAGGACAGACTTTGACCGGGGAGCTGTTTTTT,CASSLGQTLTGELFF
TRBD2,TRBV7-8,.,TRBJ2-7,TGTGCCAGCAGCCTGGGACTAGCGATCTACGAGCAGTACTTC,CASSLGLAIYEQYF
TRBD2,TRBV28,.,TRBJ2-7,TGTGCTTCGGGGACTAGTTCCTACGAGCAGTACTTC,CASGTSSYEQYF
.,TRBV18,.,TRBJ1-3,TGTGCCAGCTCACCACTATCGCGGGGACTCTCTGGAAACACCATATATTTT,CASSPLSRGLSGNTIYF
TRBD1,TRBV7-8,once,TRBJ2-5,TGTGCCAGCAGCTATTCCGGGACAGGAGAGACCCAGTACTTC,CASSYSGTGETQYF
TRBD1,TRBV28,.,TRBJ1-1,TGTGCCAGCAGTTTAGGCAGGGGGCGGACTGAAGCTTTCTTT,CASSLGRGRTEAFF
.,TRBV28,.,TRBJ1-2,TGTGCCAGCAGTTTCGGTTCCCCAAACTATGGCTACACCTTC,CASSFGSPNYGYTF
TRBD1,TRBV28,.,TRBJ2-3,TGTGCCAGCAGTTCTTGGGGACAGGTTAGCACAGATACGCAGTATTTT,CASSSWGQVSTDTQYF
.,TRBV5-1,.,TRBJ2-5,TGCGCCAGCAGCCCCTACCAAGAGACCCAGTACTTC,CASSPYQETQYF
.,TRBV4-1,.,TRBJ1-4,TGCGCCAGCAGCCTACGAGGGGAAAAACTGTTTTTT,CASSLRGEKLFF
.,TRBV6-5,.,TRBJ2-1,TGTGCCAGCAGTTATTTGAGCTCCTACAATGAGCAGTTCTTC,CASSYLSSYNEQFF
TRBD1,TRBV28,.,TRBJ1-1,TGTGCCAGCAGTTTGTATCCGGGACAGGGTTCAACTGAAGCTTTCTTT,CASSLYPGQGSTEAFF
TRBD2,TRBV6-1,.,TRBJ2-1,TGTGCCAGCAGGTTGCTAGCGGGACACAATGAGCAGTTCTTC,CASRLLAGHNEQFF
.,TRBV10-3,.,TRBJ2-5,TGTGCCATCAGTGAGTCGTATGAAGGGGTGGACGAGACCCAGTACTTC,CAISESYEGVDETQYF
.,TRBV28,once,TRBJ2-5,TGTGCCAGCAGTCTTGGGGGCGCGGAGACCCAGTACTTC,CASSLGGAETQYF
TRBD2,TRBV28,.,TRBJ2-2,TGTGCCAGCAGTTTTGAGCGGGAAAACACCGGGGAGCTGTTTTTT,CASSFERENTGELFF
.,TRBV10-2,.,TRBJ1-1,TGCGCCAGCAGTTTGGCCAGTCTGAACACTGAAGCTTTCTTT,CASSLASLNTEAFF
TRBD1,TRBV28,.,TRBJ1-1,TGTGCCAGCAGACCGACGGACAGGGGGCCGACTGAAGCTTTCTTT,CASRPTDRGPTEAFF
TRBD2,TRBV5-1,.,TRBJ2-3,TGCGCCAGCAGCTTGGATGTAAGCGGGAGTTTAAATACGCAGTATTTT,CASSLDVSGSLNTQYF
TRBD2,TRBV5-4,once,TRBJ2-5,TGTGCCAGCAGCTTGGAGCTAGCGGGAGTCCAAGAGACCCAGTACTTC,CASSLELAGVQETQYF
.,TRBV5-1,.,TRBJ1-2,TGCGCCAGCAGCTTGCGAGGGTGGAATGGCTACACCTTC,CASSLRGWNGYTF
.,TRBV2,.,TRBJ2-3,TGTGCCACGGCCTCGGACAGCCCCACAGATACGCAGTATTTT,CATASDSPTDTQYF
.,TRBV5-1,.,TRBJ2-2,TGCGCCAGCACCGGTATCACCAACACCGGGGAGCTGTTTTTT,CASTGITNTGELFF
.,TRBV6-5,.,TRBJ2-5,TGTGCCAGCAGTTACGCCCCCCCCGGGACACTAGAGACCCAGTACTTC,CASSYAPPGTLETQYF